What follows are 13 T cell receptor beta chains derived from one specimen sequenced in a study of regulatory T cells in long-lasting Graves disease. Researchers made TCR beta libraries by using iRepertoire HTBI primers and running Arm-PCR on CDR3 regions. TCRdb ran MiXCR on the multiplex PCR reads and lists one entry per CDR3 protein. The sample yields around 500,000 distinct CDR3 sequences, roughly 14% seen once. The time point is: newly diagnosed GD, antithyroid drugs for less than 3 months. The TCR library was made from RNA that had been extracted from PBMCs in TRIzol. In addition, the sample was reused for a study of T cells in Graves' hyperthyroidism and ophthalmopathy.

The sample in question was peripheral blood mononuclear cells (PBMCs), obtained at new diagnosis, from a patient treated with antithyroid drugs. These receptors originate from a man under 40 with Graves disease.

This clonotype was recorded at least ten times. The chain joins TRBV13 to TRBJ2-7; 7 positions match TRBD2. With 4 bases clipped from V and 7 bases from J, the junction kept 16 bases outside the gene matches. The CDR3 spans 16 residues. Germline lookup yields CDR1 PRHDT and CDR2 FYEKMQ (reference sequence). The CDR3 coding sequence is TGTGCCAGCAGCTCCCATCGGAGGGAGGGCTTTGGGGAGCAGTACTTC. Amino acids: CASSSHRREGFGEQYF.

This clonotype was seen only a few times. The rearrangement uses TRBV11-2 and TRBJ2-2, with D possibly matching TRBD2 (6 bases). The V end was cut by 1 base, the J end by 5 bases, with 14 bases between. Germline lookup yields CDR1 SGHAT and CDR2 FQNNGV. CDR3 length equals 16 residues. The CDR3 loop reads CASSLGRRGTTGELFF. In nucleotides, the CDR3 is TGTGCCAGCAGCTTAGGGCGGAGGGGCACGACCGGGGAGCTGTTTTTT.

The sample holds many counts of this clonotype. This sequence joins TRBV6-5 and TRBJ2-1, with 8 bases matching TRBD1. V was pared by 1 base and J by 0 bases, with 11 bases of the junction left unmatched. The CDR3 runs 19 residues. Germline CDR1 and CDR2: MNHEY and SVGAGI. The CDR3 protein is CASSYFRRGPESSYNEQFF. Here the CDR3 DNA reads TGTGCCAGCAGTTACTTTCGCAGGGGGCCTGAGAGCTCCTACAATGAGCAGTTCTTC.

The rearrangement joins TRBV24-1 to TRBJ1-1; no clear D gene. This CDR3 contains 13 residues. In germline, CDR1 is KGHDR, CDR2 SFDVKD. V was cut by 7 bases and J by 4 bases, with 12 bases left in between. The CDR3 DNA reads TGTGCCACCAGCGATCGTGGGGTCACTGAAGCTTTCTTT. This gives the protein CATSDRGVTEAFF.

DNA for the CDR3: TGTGCCACCAGTGATTCGGGACAGGGTTTCGAGACCCAGTACTTC. It encodes CATSDSGQGFETQYF. V is TRBV24-1 and J is TRBJ2-5, with TRBD1 identical over 9 bases. Germline-derived CDR1 and CDR2 are KGHDR and SFDVKD. This CDR3 is built from 15 residues. J was trimmed by 5 bases and V by 2 bases; bases with no gene match: 5.

The gene calls are TRBV5-4 and TRBJ1-2; D remains ambiguous. The CDR3 length is 13 residues. V was cut by 2 bases and J by 8 bases, with 13 bases left in between. Germline V CDR1 and CDR2: SGHNT, YYREEE (reference sequence). The CDR3 loop is CASSFPGRLGYTF. In nucleotides, the CDR3 is TGTGCCAGCAGCTTCCCGGGCCGTCTAGGCTACACCTTC.

The chain has TRBV6-5 and TRBJ1-3; TRBD1 matches at 9 bases. Per germline, CDR1 MNHEY and CDR2 SVGAGI. Trimming at V came to 0 bases and at J to 1 base, leaving 1 base not matched to a gene. The CDR3 runs 16 residues. In nucleotides, the CDR3 is TGTGCCAGCAGTTACTCGGACAGGGGTTCTGGAAACACCATATATTTT. Translating it yields CASSYSDRGSGNTIYF.

There are many counts of this clonotype. The J gene is TRBJ2-1, the V gene TRBV20-1; 16 positions match TRBD2. The CDR3 loop spans 15 amino acids. The germline CDR1 and CDR2 sequences are DFQATT and SNEGSKA (reference sequence). The J segment lost 8 bases and the V segment lost 6 bases, leaving 7 bases of the junction unmatched. CDR3 DNA: TGCAGTGCCGCTGCCGGGACTAGCGGGGGGGATGAGCAGTTCTTC. This encodes CSAAAGTSGGDEQFF.

This clonotype appeared many times. The chain combines TRBV29-1 with TRBJ1-2; perhaps TRBD1 as D (5 bases). Deletions cut 4 bases from V and 8 bases from J, with 8 bases between. CDR1 is SQVTM and CDR2 is ANQGSEA in the germline V gene. The CDR3 loop spans 10 amino acids. The CDR3 loop reads CSVGGEGYTF. Here the CDR3 DNA reads TGCAGCGTTGGAGGGGAAGGCTACACCTTC.

This sequence joins TRBV29-1 and TRBJ1-3; D is uncertain. CDR1 SQVTM and CDR2 ANQGSEA come from the germline V gene. The germline V and J ends were trimmed by 3 bases and 2 bases, with 8 bases remaining between them. The CDR3 extends over 13 amino acids. The CDR3 spells CSVESAAGNTIYF. The CDR3 bases are TGCAGCGTTGAGTCAGCCGCTGGAAACACCATATATTTT.

This clonotype was recorded many times. The genes are TRBV29-1 and TRBJ2-1; possible D gene TRBD2, 5 bases. The CDR3 totals 15 residues. Germline V gene data show CDR1 as SQVTM and CDR2 as ANQGSEA. Deletions cut 0 bases from V and 6 bases from J, with 15 bases between. The CDR3 DNA follows: TGCAGCGTTGAAGATGGCGGGCAACGCCTCAATGAGCAGTTCTTC. Residues: CSVEDGGQRLNEQFF.

This clonotype has more than one count but fewer than ten. V gene TRBV5-1 combines with J gene TRBJ1-6, with 7 bases that match TRBD1. In germline, CDR1 is SGHRS, CDR2 YFSETQ. The CDR3 extends over 17 amino acids. V was pared by 4 bases and J by 0 bases, with 7 bases of the junction left unmatched. The CDR3 bases are TGCGCCAGCAGCAGTACAGGGGCCCTCTCCTATAATTCACCCCTCCACTTT. Protein: CASSSTGALSYNSPLHF.

The rearrangement joins TRBV30 to TRBJ2-5, with 7 bases identical to TRBD2. The CDR3 covers 15 residues. With V trimmed by 3 bases and J by 3 bases, 10 bases remained unmatched. CDR1 GTSNPN and CDR2 SVGIG come from the germline V gene (reference sequence). In nucleotides, the CDR3 is TGTGCCTGGAGCGTTAGATGGCTAGCGGAAGAGACCCAGTACTTC. Its translation is CAWSVRWLAEETQYF.